Listed below are T cell receptor beta chains from one sample, sequenced in a study of cytomegalovirus exposure and HLA in healthy donors. Measured with immunoSEQ multiplex PCR; TCRdb has only the in-frame clones, and not every one. The repertoire holds fewer than 200,000 clones, with about 81% as singletons. The sample taken for sequencing was PBMCs. The source is a girl between 5 and 17 years old in good health and CMV-seropositive. Both conserved end residues are part of each CDR3. The order of the fields is V gene, clone size, CDR3 length, J gene, D gene, CDR3 DNA, CDR3 protein. The D gene is left open where the match is weak. Not every row has a clone size; where given, it reads once, few, many or a size class.

V gene: TRBV6-6; clone size: -; CDR3 length: 15; J gene: TRBJ1-3; D gene: -; CDR3 DNA: TGTGCCAGCAGTTACTCAAGCGTCTCTGGAAACACCATATATTTT; CDR3 protein: CASSYSSVSGNTIYF
V gene: TRBV18; clone size: -; CDR3 length: 13; J gene: TRBJ1-4; D gene: -; CDR3 DNA: TGTGCCAGCTCACCACCACAGGAGAAAAAACTGTTTTTT; CDR3 protein: CASSPPQEKKLFF
V gene: TRBV10-3; clone size: once; CDR3 length: 17; J gene: TRBJ2-7; D gene: TRBD2; CDR3 DNA: TGTGCCATCAGTGGGGACCCCGAGCGGGAGGGGTCCTACGAGCAGTACTTC; CDR3 protein: CAISGDPEREGSYEQYF
V gene: TRBV5-1; clone size: -; CDR3 length: 14; J gene: TRBJ2-5; D gene: -; CDR3 DNA: TGCGCCAGCAGCTTGAGGGGAAACCAAGAGACCCAGTACTTC; CDR3 protein: CASSLRGNQETQYF
V gene: TRBV6-5; clone size: -; CDR3 length: 15; J gene: TRBJ2-3; D gene: TRBD1; CDR3 DNA: TGTGCCAGCAGTACCGGGACAGGGACCACAGATACGCAGTATTTT; CDR3 protein: CASSTGTGTTDTQYF
V gene: TRBV4-1; clone size: -; CDR3 length: 14; J gene: TRBJ2-7; D gene: -; CDR3 DNA: TGCGCCAGCAGCCAAGATCTTACTAGCACCGAGCAGTACTTC; CDR3 protein: CASSQDLTSTEQYF
V gene: TRBV27; clone size: once; CDR3 length: 14; J gene: TRBJ1-2; D gene: -; CDR3 DNA: TGTGCCAGCAGTTTATACGGTGATATTTATGGCTACACCTTC; CDR3 protein: CASSLYGDIYGYTF
V gene: TRBV25-1; clone size: -; CDR3 length: 13; J gene: TRBJ2-2; D gene: TRBD1; CDR3 DNA: TGTGCCAGCATGACAGGGTACACCGGGGAGCTGTTTTTT; CDR3 protein: CASMTGYTGELFF
V gene: TRBV9; clone size: once; CDR3 length: 16; J gene: TRBJ2-2; D gene: TRBD2; CDR3 DNA: TGTGCCAGCAGCGTAGCTACTGAGCGGGGGGCCGGGGAGCTGTTTTTT; CDR3 protein: CASSVATERGAGELFF
V gene: TRBV5-4; clone size: -; CDR3 length: 15; J gene: TRBJ1-2; D gene: TRBD1; CDR3 DNA: TGTGCCAGCAGCTTGGCGGCAGGGGGCGCGGATGGCTACACCTTC; CDR3 protein: CASSLAAGGADGYTF
V gene: TRBV4-2; clone size: -; CDR3 length: 15; J gene: TRBJ2-5; D gene: -; CDR3 DNA: TGTGCCAGCAGCCAAATTCGGGACACCTTGGAGACCCAGTACTTC; CDR3 protein: CASSQIRDTLETQYF
V gene: TRBV18; clone size: -; CDR3 length: 19; J gene: TRBJ2-7; D gene: TRBD2; CDR3 DNA: TGTGCCAGCTCACCCTTCCCTGGTTCGGAGCGGGGGACCTACTACGAGCAGTACTTC; CDR3 protein: CASSPFPGSERGTYYEQYF
V gene: TRBV28; clone size: -; CDR3 length: 13; J gene: TRBJ2-3; D gene: TRBD1; CDR3 DNA: TGTGCCAGCAGTACAGGGGGTCGGGATACGCAGTATTTT; CDR3 protein: CASSTGGRDTQYF
V gene: TRBV11-3; clone size: -; CDR3 length: 15; J gene: TRBJ2-2; D gene: TRBD2; CDR3 DNA: TGTGCCAGCAGCTACGGGGGGGGGCAATCCGGGGAGCTGTTTTTT; CDR3 protein: CASSYGGGQSGELFF
V gene: TRBV6-5; clone size: -; CDR3 length: 13; J gene: TRBJ1-3; D gene: -; CDR3 DNA: TGTGCCAGCAGTCTCCTCTCTGGAAACACCATATATTTT; CDR3 protein: CASSLLSGNTIYF
V gene: TRBV19; clone size: -; CDR3 length: 14; J gene: TRBJ2-2; D gene: -; CDR3 DNA: TGTGCCAGTAGGTTGCAGGGGTATTCCGGGGAGCTGTTTTTT; CDR3 protein: CASRLQGYSGELFF
V gene: TRBV5-6; clone size: -; CDR3 length: 14; J gene: TRBJ1-4; D gene: -; CDR3 DNA: TGTGCCAGCAGCTACACCGACACCTATGAAAAACTGTTTTTT; CDR3 protein: CASSYTDTYEKLFF
V gene: TRBV6-1; clone size: -; CDR3 length: 16; J gene: TRBJ1-4; D gene: -; CDR3 DNA: TGTGCCAGCAGTGAAGCCGAAACCGGCGGGGGTGAAAAACTGTTTTTT; CDR3 protein: CASSEAETGGGEKLFF
V gene: TRBV6-1; clone size: once; CDR3 length: 13; J gene: TRBJ1-2; D gene: TRBD1; CDR3 DNA: TGTGCCAGCAGCCTCGGACAGGGAAATGGCTACACCTTC; CDR3 protein: CASSLGQGNGYTF
V gene: TRBV6-1; clone size: -; CDR3 length: 13; J gene: TRBJ2-5; D gene: -; CDR3 DNA: TGTGCCAGCACCGCGGGTGACGTTGAGACCCAGTACTTC; CDR3 protein: CASTAGDVETQYF
V gene: TRBV7-8; clone size: -; CDR3 length: 13; J gene: TRBJ1-5; D gene: -; CDR3 DNA: TGTGCCAGCAGCTTGACAGGCAGCCAGCCCCAGCATTTT; CDR3 protein: CASSLTGSQPQHF
V gene: TRBV5-1; clone size: -; CDR3 length: 17; J gene: TRBJ2-2; D gene: TRBD2; CDR3 DNA: TGCGCCAGCAGCTGGGGAGCGGGGGCAAAGAACACCGGGGAGCTGTTTTTT; CDR3 protein: CASSWGAGAKNTGELFF
V gene: TRBV21-1; clone size: -; CDR3 length: 15; J gene: TRBJ1-5; D gene: -; CDR3 DNA: TGTGCCAGCCGAATCACGACAGGGAGCAATCAGCCCCAGCATTTT; CDR3 protein: CASRITTGSNQPQHF
V gene: TRBV5-8; clone size: -; CDR3 length: 15; J gene: TRBJ2-3; D gene: TRBD2; CDR3 DNA: TGTGCCAGCAGCTTAGACACTAGCGGCACAGATACGCAGTATTTT; CDR3 protein: CASSLDTSGTDTQYF
V gene: TRBV6-5; clone size: -; CDR3 length: 13; J gene: TRBJ2-7; D gene: -; CDR3 DNA: TGTGCCAGCATGAGGGAATTGGGCTACGAGCAGTACTTC; CDR3 protein: CASMRELGYEQYF
V gene: TRBV7-3; clone size: -; CDR3 length: 15; J gene: TRBJ2-1; D gene: TRBD2; CDR3 DNA: TGTGCCAGCAGCTTAATGACTAGCGGGGACAATGAGCAGTTCTTC; CDR3 protein: CASSLMTSGDNEQFF
V gene: TRBV5-1; clone size: -; CDR3 length: 14; J gene: TRBJ1-2; D gene: -; CDR3 DNA: TGCGCCAGCAGCATTGACAGACCCCCCTATGGCTACACCTTC; CDR3 protein: CASSIDRPPYGYTF
V gene: TRBV6-5; clone size: -; CDR3 length: 15; J gene: TRBJ2-5; D gene: -; CDR3 DNA: TGTGCCAGCAGTTATGGTGGGGGCAGTAAAGAGACCCAGTACTTC; CDR3 protein: CASSYGGGSKETQYF
V gene: TRBV7-8; clone size: -; CDR3 length: 15; J gene: TRBJ1-3; D gene: -; CDR3 DNA: TGTGCCAGCAGCTTAGCGGGGGACTGGGGAAACACCATATATTTT; CDR3 protein: CASSLAGDWGNTIYF
V gene: TRBV2; clone size: many; CDR3 length: 14; J gene: TRBJ1-5; D gene: TRBD1; CDR3 DNA: TGTGCCAGCAGAAAGGACAGGTCGTGGGAGCCCCAGCATTTT; CDR3 protein: CASRKDRSWEPQHF
V gene: TRBV4-1; clone size: once; CDR3 length: 16; J gene: TRBJ2-5; D gene: TRBD2; CDR3 DNA: TGCGCCAGCAGCCAACCTAGAGCGGGGACCGGAAAGACCCAGTACTTC; CDR3 protein: CASSQPRAGTGKTQYF
V gene: TRBV13; clone size: -; CDR3 length: 16; J gene: TRBJ1-1; D gene: TRBD1; CDR3 DNA: TGTGCCAGCAGCTTCCGGTCGACAGGGGGGGACACTGAAGCTTTCTTT; CDR3 protein: CASSFRSTGGDTEAFF
V gene: TRBV19; clone size: -; CDR3 length: 13; J gene: TRBJ1-2; D gene: TRBD1; CDR3 DNA: TGTGCCAGTCACCCAGGGGGCGCGAATGGCTACACCTTC; CDR3 protein: CASHPGGANGYTF
V gene: TRBV2; clone size: -; CDR3 length: 15; J gene: TRBJ1-1; D gene: TRBD1; CDR3 DNA: TGTGCCAGCAGGCTCCCGGGACAGGGGCCCACTGAAGCTTTCTTT; CDR3 protein: CASRLPGQGPTEAFF
V gene: TRBV19; clone size: -; CDR3 length: 12; J gene: TRBJ2-7; D gene: TRBD1; CDR3 DNA: TGTGCCAGTAGCAGGACAGGGTACGAGCAGTACTTC; CDR3 protein: CASSRTGYEQYF
V gene: TRBV5-4; clone size: -; CDR3 length: 15; J gene: TRBJ2-1; D gene: TRBD1; CDR3 DNA: TGTGCCAGCAGCTTCGGGACAGGGACCTACAATGAGCAGTTCTTC; CDR3 protein: CASSFGTGTYNEQFF
V gene: TRBV4-3; clone size: few; CDR3 length: 16; J gene: TRBJ2-1; D gene: TRBD2; CDR3 DNA: TGCGCCAGCAGCCAAGGAGGACTAGCGGAGGGCAATGAGCAGTTCTTC; CDR3 protein: CASSQGGLAEGNEQFF
V gene: TRBV10-2; clone size: -; CDR3 length: 14; J gene: TRBJ1-1; D gene: TRBD1; CDR3 DNA: TGCGCCAGCAGACAGGGGGCGCATGACACTGAAGCTTTCTTT; CDR3 protein: CASRQGAHDTEAFF
V gene: TRBV7-9; clone size: -; CDR3 length: 16; J gene: TRBJ2-5; D gene: TRBD2; CDR3 DNA: TGTGCCAGCAGCTCCCTTCTAGCGGGGGACCAAGAGACCCAGTACTTC; CDR3 protein: CASSSLLAGDQETQYF
V gene: TRBV28; clone size: -; CDR3 length: 14; J gene: TRBJ2-7; D gene: TRBD1; CDR3 DNA: TGTGCCAGCGTTAACAGGGGTTACTCCTACGAGCAGTACTTC; CDR3 protein: CASVNRGYSYEQYF
V gene: TRBV5-1; clone size: -; CDR3 length: 16; J gene: TRBJ1-1; D gene: TRBD1; CDR3 DNA: TGCGCCAGCAGCGCATATACAGGGGAACTGAACACTGAAGCTTTCTTT; CDR3 protein: CASSAYTGELNTEAFF
V gene: TRBV19; clone size: once; CDR3 length: 16; J gene: TRBJ2-3; D gene: TRBD2; CDR3 DNA: TGTGCCAGTAGTGTGCTAGCGGGAGAGGGCCAAGATACGCAGTATTTT; CDR3 protein: CASSVLAGEGQDTQYF
V gene: TRBV4-3; clone size: -; CDR3 length: 15; J gene: TRBJ2-3; D gene: -; CDR3 DNA: TGCGCCAGCAGCCAAGAAGCCTCTCACACAGATACGCAGTATTTT; CDR3 protein: CASSQEASHTDTQYF
V gene: TRBV29-1; clone size: -; CDR3 length: 14; J gene: TRBJ2-1; D gene: TRBD2; CDR3 DNA: TGCAGCGCTCCGGGACTAGCGGGAGTTAATGAGCAGTTCTTC; CDR3 protein: CSAPGLAGVNEQFF
V gene: TRBV30; clone size: -; CDR3 length: 17; J gene: TRBJ2-1; D gene: TRBD2; CDR3 DNA: TGTGCCTGGAGTGTAAGAACTAGCGGGGGGGGCTACAATGAGCAGTTCTTC; CDR3 protein: CAWSVRTSGGGYNEQFF
V gene: TRBV6-5; clone size: -; CDR3 length: 14; J gene: TRBJ2-3; D gene: -; CDR3 DNA: TGTGCCAGCACCCGACTAGAAAAATCAGATACGCAGTATTTT; CDR3 protein: CASTRLEKSDTQYF
V gene: TRBV28; clone size: -; CDR3 length: 15; J gene: TRBJ2-3; D gene: TRBD1; CDR3 DNA: TGTGCCAGCAGGCCATGGGACAGGGGGCAAGATACGCAGTATTTT; CDR3 protein: CASRPWDRGQDTQYF
V gene: TRBV4-1; clone size: -; CDR3 length: 16; J gene: TRBJ2-7; D gene: -; CDR3 DNA: TGCGCCAGCAGCCCAGTTAAAGAGGTCTTTTCCTACGAGCAGTACTTC; CDR3 protein: CASSPVKEVFSYEQYF
V gene: TRBV15; clone size: -; CDR3 length: 15; J gene: TRBJ1-2; D gene: -; CDR3 DNA: TGTGCCACCAGCAGAGCTGGGCGGGTTAACTATGGCTACACCTTC; CDR3 protein: CATSRAGRVNYGYTF
V gene: TRBV27; clone size: -; CDR3 length: 14; J gene: TRBJ1-2; D gene: TRBD1; CDR3 DNA: TGTGCCAGCAGTTTGGGACAGGGGTTGTATGGCTACACCTTC; CDR3 protein: CASSLGQGLYGYTF
V gene: TRBV6-1; clone size: -; CDR3 length: 15; J gene: TRBJ2-7; D gene: TRBD2; CDR3 DNA: TGTGCCAGCAGTAAGCTAGCGGGAGGCCCCTACGAGCAGTACTTC; CDR3 protein: CASSKLAGGPYEQYF
V gene: TRBV18; clone size: -; CDR3 length: 13; J gene: TRBJ2-5; D gene: -; CDR3 DNA: TGTGCCAGCTCACCCCCGAGCCAAGAGACCCAGTACTTC; CDR3 protein: CASSPPSQETQYF
V gene: TRBV30; clone size: few; CDR3 length: 14; J gene: TRBJ2-2; D gene: -; CDR3 DNA: TGTGCCTGGAGTGAGTTAGCTCCAACCGGGGAGCTGTTTTTT; CDR3 protein: CAWSELAPTGELFF
V gene: TRBV28; clone size: -; CDR3 length: 13; J gene: TRBJ1-2; D gene: -; CDR3 DNA: TGTGCCAGCAGCCGCTACTTTAACTATGGCTACACCTTC; CDR3 protein: CASSRYFNYGYTF
V gene: TRBV6-4; clone size: few; CDR3 length: 20; J gene: TRBJ2-7; D gene: TRBD1; CDR3 DNA: TGTGCCACCCAGCAAGGAAGAACCCGGGACAGGGCATCCTCATCCTACGAGCAGTACTTC; CDR3 protein: CATQQGRTRDRASSSYEQYF
V gene: TRBV10-1; clone size: -; CDR3 length: 14; J gene: TRBJ2-1; D gene: -; CDR3 DNA: TGCGCCAGCAGCCGATCAAGCTTAGACAATGAGCAGTTCTTC; CDR3 protein: CASSRSSLDNEQFF
V gene: TRBV4-1; clone size: -; CDR3 length: 17; J gene: TRBJ1-6; D gene: -; CDR3 DNA: TGCGCCAGCAGCCAAGATCTTGGACGGGGCTATAATTCACCCCTCCACTTT; CDR3 protein: CASSQDLGRGYNSPLHF
V gene: TRBV21-1; clone size: -; CDR3 length: 18; J gene: TRBJ2-7; D gene: -; CDR3 DNA: TGTGCCAGCAGCCGGGGAGGGGATCGAGAAGGGGTTGGCTACGAGCAGTACTTC; CDR3 protein: CASSRGGDREGVGYEQYF